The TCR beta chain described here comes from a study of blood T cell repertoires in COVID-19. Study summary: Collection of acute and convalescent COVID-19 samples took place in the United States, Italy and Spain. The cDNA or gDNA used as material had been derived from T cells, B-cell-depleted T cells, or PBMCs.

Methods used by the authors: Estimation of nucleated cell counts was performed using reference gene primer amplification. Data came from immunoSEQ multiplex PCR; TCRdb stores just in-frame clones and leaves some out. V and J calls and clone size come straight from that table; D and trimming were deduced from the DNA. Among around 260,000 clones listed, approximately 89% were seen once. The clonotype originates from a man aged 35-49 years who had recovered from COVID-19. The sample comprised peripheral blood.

The CDR3 region has the DNA TGTGCCAGCAGCGACCAGGTTAACACTGAAGCTTTCTTT. Translated, it gives CASSDQVNTEAFF. V and J are TRBV7-9 and TRBJ1-1; D is uncertain. V was cut by 5 bases and J by 2 bases, with 9 bases left in between. Germline CDR1 reads SEHNR; CDR2 reads FQNEAQ (reference sequence). The CDR3 length is 13 residues.